In its sample, the clone carrying this TCR beta chain was seen many times. As yet, its antigen is unknown. Breast cancer patients provided tissue from their axillary draining lymph nodes. This sample was included in a study of breast tumors, draining lymph nodes, adjacent tissues. General study points: Tumor repertoires ranked between lymph nodes and nontumor tissue in diversity, with V and J gene preferences. Luminal-like breast cancer showed significantly greater tumor-nontumor repertoire similarity than basal-like breast cancer did. The lymph node origin of tumor T cells was framed as consistent with a hypothesis, not demonstrated.

One entry per CDR3 protein results from TCRdb running MiXCR on the multiplex PCR reads. The profile shows 150,000 to 200,000 distinct CDR3 sequences, approximately 30% of them singletons. The CDR3 sequence is 13 residues long. Germline CDR1 is SQVTM and CDR2 is ANQGSEA. V shed 5 bases and J shed 3 bases, with 13 bases lying between them. The origin of this receptor is a female donor with breast cancer. Some clones in this sample may be carry-over from other donors' samples. Sample: axillary lymph node tissue. The chain recombines TRBV29-1 with TRBJ2-5; D uncertain. The CDR3 sequence: CSVSGGQKETQYF. CDR3 sequence (DNA): TGCAGCGTTTCAGGTGGGCAGAAAGAGACCCAGTACTTC.